The 2 T cell receptor beta chains below were found in one sample sequenced in a study of T cell responses to AZD1222 COVID-19 vaccine. Libraries were prepared by immunoSEQ multiplex PCR; TCRdb keeps only in-frame clonotypes and omits some of them. The sample includes about 110,000 clones, around 90% of them seen just once. This specimen consisted of peripheral blood, obtained on day 0 of AZD1222 vaccination. These TCRs come from an adult in good health.

This chain joins TRBV18 and TRBJ1-6; D remains ambiguous. Trimming cost V 6 bases and J 7 bases, with 10 bases left between them. The CDR3 is 13 amino acids. The germline CDR1 and CDR2 sequences are KGHSH and LQKENI. The CDR3 is CASSRDSNSPLHF. CDR3 DNA: TGTGCCAGCTCGCGTGACTCCAATTCACCCCTCCACTTT.

V gene TRBV6-2 or TRBV6-3 combines with J gene TRBJ2-7; D may be TRBD1 (6 bases). Germline loops: CDR1 MNHEY, CDR2 SVGEGT. The CDR3 sequence is 16 residues long. The V and J ends lost 2 bases and 2 bases respectively, with 16 bases between them. CDR3 coding DNA: TGTGCCAGCAGTTACGAGACAGGTTTCCCCACCTACGAGCAGTACTTC. Its translation is CASSYETGFPTYEQYF.